The clone carrying this T cell receptor (beta chain) was observed many times. This record belongs to a study of glioma-infiltrating T cells. CDR1 is LNHNV and CDR2 is YYDKDF in the germline V gene (reference sequence). The CDR3 loop spans 16 amino acids. With 0 bases removed from V and 2 bases from J, the gap between germline ends came to 14 bases. TCR alpha and beta CDR3 regions were amplified from RNA using iRepertoire nested multiplex PCR. TCRdb reprocessed the multiplex PCR reads with MiXCR, giving one entry per CDR3 protein. The table shows 300,000 to 450,000 distinct CDR3 sequences, with less than 50% occurring only once.

The V call is TRBV15, the J call TRBJ2-7, with D perhaps TRBD1 (5 bases). The sequence came from a human donor with low-grade glioma or glioblastoma, undergoing nonglioma brain surgery, or in good health (not recorded which). The sequenced sample was glioma tissue, nonneoplastic brain tissue, or PBMCs (not recorded which). The CDR3 here is CATSRDYRTPPYEQYF. In DNA form, the CDR3 reads TGTGCCACCAGCAGAGATTACCGGACACCACCCTACGAGCAGTACTTC.